This TCR beta chain was profiled in a study of PD-L1 blockade in urothelial cancer. Stated time point: peripheral blood 6 weeks after treatment start. After removal of 8 bases from V and 3 bases from J, the junction contained 6 bases not matched to a gene. The CDR3 consists of 13 residues. Germline assignment: CDR1 SGHTA and CDR2 FQGNSA. Assay used: immunoSEQ multiplex PCR; TCRdb lists only in-frame clones, some missing. Of approximately 83,000 clones in the sample, less than 90% were seen once. The chain has TRBV7-2 and TRBJ2-7, with 8 bases fitting TRBD2. The clonotype originates from a man between 70 and 80 years old with urothelial cancer. Sequencing was performed on PBMCs, taken around atezolizumab (anti-PD-L1) treatment. CDR3 sequence: CASSPAGGYEQYF. CDR3 sequence (DNA): TGTGCCAGCTCCCCGGCGGGAGGCTACGAGCAGTACTTC. The variable domain in full, completed from reference TRBV7-2 and TRBJ2-7, reads GAGVSQSPSNKVTEKGKDVELRCDPISGHTALYWYRQSLGQGLEFLIYFQGNSAPDKSGLPSDRFSAERTGGSVSTLTIQRTQQEDSAVYLCASSPAGGYEQYFGPGTRLTVT.